The 29 T cell receptor beta chains given below trace back to one sample, sequenced in a study of blood T cell repertoires in COVID-19. Assay used: immunoSEQ multiplex PCR; TCRdb lists only in-frame clones, some missing. This sample has a few hundred thousand clones, with 75% to 90% found just once. Sequenced sample: PBMCs or T cells enriched from blood (not recorded which). Receptors originate from a woman aged 45-65 years who had recovered from COVID-19.

V and J are TRBV12-3 or TRBV12-4 and TRBJ1-2; 7 bases align to TRBD1. This CDR3 spans 13 amino acids. The V segment lost 5 bases and the J segment 4 bases; nucleotides outside the gene matches: 4. The CDR3 DNA follows: TGTGCCAGCAGTCAGACAGGGCCCTATGGCTACACCTTC. Protein: CASSQTGPYGYTF.

V and J are TRBV7-2 and TRBJ2-2; 13 bases line up with TRBD2. CDR3 length: 17 amino acids. V shed 5 bases, J shed 9 bases, and the junction held 12 bases outside the gene matches. The germline V gene encodes CDR1 SGHTA and CDR2 FQGNSA. CDR3 residues: CASSVSRTSGRGWELFF. CDR3 in DNA: TGTGCCAGCAGCGTCTCCCGTACTAGCGGGAGGGGTTGGGAGCTGTTTTTT.

The chain employs TRBV2 and TRBJ1-6, with TRBD1 as a possible D gene (6 bases). The CDR3 runs 15 residues. The germline V gene has CDR1 SNHLY and CDR2 FYNNEI. V shed 6 bases and J shed 3 bases, with 12 bases lying between them. The CDR3 DNA sequence: TGTGCCAGCAGCTCGTTAGGGGGCTATAATTCACCCCTCCACTTT. Protein sequence: CASSSLGGYNSPLHF.

V is TRBV15 and J is TRBJ2-7; a weak D match, TRBD1 (6 bases). Germline V gene data show CDR1 as LNHNV and CDR2 as YYDKDF (reference sequence). The CDR3 extends over 16 amino acids. Trimming stripped 3 bases from V and 2 bases from J, with 17 bases between. The CDR3 region is CATSSGGGYPPYEQYF. CDR3 nucleotide sequence: TGTGCCACCAGCAGTGGGGGCGGCTACCCCCCCTACGAGCAGTACTTC.

This rearrangement joins TRBV5-6 to TRBJ1-2, with TRBD1 matching 7 bases. Germline lookup yields CDR1 SGHDT and CDR2 YYEEEE. The CDR3 totals 12 residues. V lost 5 bases and J lost 8; bases outside the gene matches: 6. The CDR3 nucleotides are TGTGCCAGCAGGGGGACAGCCTGGGGCTACACCTTC. Protein sequence: CASRGTAWGYTF.

The V and J genes are TRBV11-3 and TRBJ2-2; TRBD1 might be the D (6 bases). The V end was cut by 1 base, the J end by 4 bases, with 7 bases between. Germline V gene lookup returns CDR1 SGHNT and CDR2 YENEEA. The CDR3 contains 14 residues. CDR3 sequence: CASSLGGPTGELFF. The DNA for the CDR3 is TGTGCCAGCAGCTTAGGGGGGCCCACCGGGGAGCTGTTTTTT. Filled out from reference TRBV11-3 and TRBJ2-2, the complete variable domain reads EAGVVQSPRYKIIEKKQPVAFWCNPISGHNTLYWYLQNLGQGPELLIRYENEEAVDDSQLPKDRFSAERLKGVDSTLKIQPAELGDSAVYLCASSLGGPTGELFFGEGSRLTVL.

The chain employs TRBV11-1 and TRBJ2-5, with a tentative D call TRBD2 (5 bases). V dropped 5 bases and J dropped 5 bases, with 12 bases sitting between them. CDR1 is SGHAT and CDR2 is FQDESV in the germline V gene (reference sequence). The CDR3 length is 13 residues. CDR3 bases: TGTGCCAGCAGCCGGAGGCCACGCGAGACCCAGTACTTC. Amino acid sequence: CASSRRPRETQYF.

V usage is TRBV19 and J usage is TRBJ1-2, with 8 bases fitting TRBD1. The CDR3 has 15 amino acids. With V trimmed by 2 bases and J by 2 bases, 4 bases remained unmatched. In germline, CDR1 is LNHDA, CDR2 SQIVND (reference sequence). This CDR3 is CASSITGTGNYGYTF. CDR3 coding DNA: TGTGCCAGTAGTATAACCGGGACAGGAAACTATGGCTACACCTTC.

V and J are TRBV5-4 and TRBJ1-2; no clear D gene. V was clipped by 4 bases and J by 10 bases, with 11 bases between them. CDR3 length: 11 residues. Germline loops: CDR1 SGHNT, CDR2 YYREEE (reference sequence). CDR3 nucleotides: TGTGCCAGCAGCACCCGGGGTGACTACACCTTC. Protein product: CASSTRGDYTF.

The chain carries TRBV19 and TRBJ2-4; TRBD2 matches 7 bases. V lost 5 bases and J lost 8; bases outside the gene matches: 9. The CDR3 is made up of 14 amino acids. Germline V gene lookup returns CDR1 LNHDA and CDR2 SQIVND (reference sequence). CDR3: CASSVGRVSDIQYF. Here the CDR3 DNA reads TGTGCCAGTAGTGTGGGGAGGGTTTCGGACATTCAGTACTTC. The entire variable domain, with the rest obtained from reference TRBV19 and TRBJ2-4, is as follows: DGGITQSPKYLFRKEGQNVTLSCEQNLNHDAMYWYRQDPGQGLRLIYYSQIVNDFQKGDIAEGYSVSREKKESFPLTVTSAQKNPTAFYLCASSVGRVSDIQYFGAGTRLSVL.

The CDR3 DNA is TGTGCCAGCAGTTTTAGGGGTAGCGGTGCTCAGCCCCAGCATTTT. Residues: CASSFRGSGAQPQHF. The chain employs TRBV27 and TRBJ1-5; D is possibly TRBD1 (5 bases). Germline loops: CDR1 MNHEY, CDR2 SMNVEV (reference sequence). The V end was cut by 3 bases, the J end by 6 bases, with 15 bases between. The CDR3 contains 15 residues.

This clone was counted a single time. This sample also contains other DNA sequences that code for the same CDR3. The chain carries TRBV5-1 and TRBJ2-3, with 9 bases identical to TRBD1. The germline CDR1 and CDR2 sequences are SGHRS and YFSETQ. V trimming: 3 bases; J trimming: 3 bases; junction bases outside the gene matches: 2. The CDR3 loop spans 14 amino acids. In DNA, the CDR3 is TGCGCCAGCAGCTGGGGACAGGGTACAGATACGCAGTATTTT. It yields the protein CASSWGQGTDTQYF.

The V and J genes are TRBV2 and TRBJ1-6; D ambiguous. Germline V gene data show CDR1 as SNHLY and CDR2 as FYNNEI. Trimming took 4 bases from V and 7 from J, leaving 17 bases between them. The CDR3 has 16 amino acids. CDR3 sequence reads: CASSALRVGGNSPLHF. The CDR3 DNA follows: TGTGCCAGCAGTGCTCTGCGGGTGGGTGGGAATTCACCCCTCCACTTT.

In its sample, this clone was seen a few times. This sequence joins TRBV7-2 and TRBJ1-2; tentative D call: TRBD1 (5 bases). The CDR3 spans 13 residues. The V end lost 3 bases, the J end lost 4 bases, and 9 bases lay between the germline ends. Germline CDR1 SGHTA, CDR2 FQGNSA. This chain's CDR3 is CASSLAGLYGYTF. The CDR3 DNA is TGTGCCAGCAGCTTGGCAGGGCTCTATGGCTACACCTTC.

The chain is built from TRBV10-3 and TRBJ2-7; 10 nucleotides agree with TRBD1. CDR3 length: 14 amino acids. With 6 bases clipped from V and 5 bases from J, the junction kept 7 bases outside the gene matches. CDR1 is ENHRY, CDR2 SYGVKD, per germline. In DNA form, the CDR3 reads TGTGCCATCAGGGGACAGGGGATGATCCACGAGCAGTACTTC. This encodes CAIRGQGMIHEQYF.

The chain has TRBV5-4 and TRBJ1-6, with 10 nucleotides matching TRBD1. The CDR3 spans 15 residues. After removal of 9 bases from V and 6 bases from J, the junction contained 9 bases not matched to a gene. CDR1 SGHNT and CDR2 YYREEE come from the germline V gene (reference sequence). The CDR3 DNA reads as TGTGCCACTACGGACAGGGGGTATCCTAATTCACCCCTCCACTTT. Its translation: CATTDRGYPNSPLHF.

The genes are TRBV4-3 and TRBJ2-3; D possibly corresponds to TRBD1 (6 bases). This CDR3 has 14 residues. The germline V gene has CDR1 LGHNA and CDR2 YSLEER. Trimming removed 1 base at V and 7 bases at J, with 12 bases between. The chain's CDR3 is CASSQGQQGYTQYF. The DNA for the CDR3 is TGCGCCAGCAGCCAAGGACAGCAGGGGTATACGCAGTATTTT.

This chain uses TRBV19 with TRBJ1-1; D gene uncertain. CDR3 length: 16 amino acids. Between the trimmed V and J ends, which lost 1 base and 5 bases, there was a span of 17 bases. Germline CDR1 and CDR2: LNHDA and SQIVND (reference sequence). DNA for the CDR3: TGTGCCAGTAGTATAGCCCGGCAGACTATGGGAACTGAAGCTTTCTTT. Encoded protein: CASSIARQTMGTEAFF. Full variable domain (rest looked up from reference TRBV19 and TRBJ1-1): DGGITQSPKYLFRKEGQNVTLSCEQNLNHDAMYWYRQDPGQGLRLIYYSQIVNDFQKGDIAEGYSVSREKKESFPLTVTSAQKNPTAFYLCASSIARQTMGTEAFFGQGTRLTVV.

The V and J genes are TRBV30 and TRBJ1-2; 8 positions match TRBD1. The CDR3 runs to 12 residues. The V and J ends lost 1 base and 8 bases, in that order; junction bases with no gene match: 3. Germline-derived CDR1 and CDR2 are GTSNPN and SVGIG (reference sequence). CDR3 protein: CAWSETGEGYTF. The DNA of the CDR3 is TGTGCCTGGAGTGAGACAGGGGAAGGCTACACCTTC.

The rearrangement uses TRBV19 and TRBJ1-6, with D unresolved. Germline V CDR1 and CDR2: LNHDA, SQIVND (reference sequence). The CDR3 covers 15 residues. Trimming removed 3 bases from V and 9 bases from J, with 15 bases in between. The CDR3 spells CASSMSGSRGSPLHF. CDR3 DNA: TGTGCCAGTAGTATGTCAGGATCACGGGGTTCACCCCTCCACTTT.

The J gene is TRBJ1-1, the V gene TRBV19; D might be TRBD1 (6 bases). V lost 5 bases and J lost 3, with 19 bases in between. The V gene's germline CDR1 is LNHDA and CDR2 SQIVND (reference sequence). The CDR3 contains 16 residues. The DNA for the CDR3 is TGTGCCAGTAGTTCCCTACTCAGGGGCGGCGACACTGAAGCTTTCTTT. Translated, it gives CASSSLLRGGDTEAFF.

The J gene is TRBJ2-6, the V gene TRBV19; 8 nucleotides line up with TRBD2. The CDR3 is 18 residues long. V lost 1 base and J lost 1; bases outside the gene matches: 6. The germline V gene has CDR1 LNHDA and CDR2 SQIVND (reference sequence). DNA of the CDR3: TGTGCCAGTAGTATAGCCCTCCGGGGGGGTTCTGGGGCCAACGTCCTGACTTTC. Translation gives CASSIALRGGSGANVLTF. Complete variable domain (other parts from reference TRBV19 and TRBJ2-6): DGGITQSPKYLFRKEGQNVTLSCEQNLNHDAMYWYRQDPGQGLRLIYYSQIVNDFQKGDIAEGYSVSREKKESFPLTVTSAQKNPTAFYLCASSIALRGGSGANVLTFGAGSRLTVL.

This clone was recorded once. A junction boundary mismatches the germline segment, possibly from a read error. The chain couples TRBV20-1 to TRBJ1-2, with D hard to call. Germline V gives CDR1 DFQATT, CDR2 SNEGSKA (reference sequence). There are 9 residues in the CDR3. As DNA, the CDR3 is TGCAGTGCTAGAGAGATCAACAGCTTC. Its translation: CSAREINSF.

There are a few counts of this clone. The rearrangement joins TRBV18 to TRBJ1-1; D unresolved. This CDR3 is built from 15 residues. CDR1 and CDR2 from the germline V gene are KGHSH and LQKENI. The V end was cut by 3 bases, the J end by 2 bases, with 13 bases between. The CDR3 nucleotides read TGTGCCAGCTCACCGTCCGTCACATCTAACACTGAAGCTTTCTTT. It codes for CASSPSVTSNTEAFF.

The chain is built from TRBV5-5 and TRBJ1-1, with 7 positions matching TRBD1. This CDR3 has 15 amino acids. Germline V gene lookup returns CDR1 SGHKS and CDR2 YYEKEE (reference sequence). The V segment lost 4 bases and the J segment 4 bases; nucleotides outside the gene matches: 10. Here the CDR3 reads CASSRPDRVGTEAFF. CDR3 bases: TGTGCCAGCAGCCGGCCTGACAGGGTCGGCACTGAAGCTTTCTTT. Supplemented by reference TRBV5-5 and TRBJ1-1, the full variable domain reads DAGVTQSPTHLIKTRGQQVTLRCSPISGHKSVSWYQQVLGQGPQFIFQYYEKEERGRGNFPDRFSARQFPNYSSELNVNALLLGDSALYLCASSRPDRVGTEAFFGQGTRLTVV.

J is TRBJ2-1 and V is TRBV20-1; 11 positions agree with TRBD2. CDR1 is DFQATT, CDR2 SNEGSKA, per germline (reference sequence). V dropped 6 bases and J dropped 8; count of bases not matched to a gene: 6. CDR3 size: 13 residues. The DNA for the CDR3 is TGCAGTGCCAGTAGCGGGAGGGTGGATGAGCAGTTCTTC. Translated, it gives CSASSGRVDEQFF.

The chain uses TRBV2 and TRBJ2-7, with D perhaps TRBD1 (6 bases). Trimming took 1 base from V and 6 from J, leaving 16 bases between them. In germline, CDR1 is SNHLY, CDR2 FYNNEI. The CDR3 spans 15 residues. The CDR3 loop is CASSEGGRGGGEQYF. The DNA of the CDR3 is TGTGCCAGCAGTGAAGGGGGCAGAGGGGGTGGCGAGCAGTACTTC. Looking up the rest from reference TRBV2 and TRBJ2-7 gives the full variable domain: EPEVTQTPSHQVTQMGQEVILRCVPISNHLYFYWYRQILGQKVEFLVSFYNNEISEKSEIFDDQFSVERPDGSNFTLKIRSTKLEDSAMYFCASSEGGRGGGEQYFGPGTRLTVT.

The chain recombines TRBV19 with TRBJ2-5; perhaps TRBD2 as D (5 bases). This CDR3 contains 12 residues. V was pared by 6 bases and J by 5 bases, with 10 bases between. Per the germline V gene, CDR1 is LNHDA and CDR2 is SQIVND (reference sequence). The CDR3 region is CASRGGSETQYF. CDR3 DNA: TGTGCCAGTAGGGGCGGGTCTGAGACCCAGTACTTC.

The chain couples TRBV18 to TRBJ1-1; D perhaps matches TRBD1 (5 bases). The CDR3 sequence is 15 residues long. V was pared by 3 bases and J by 4 bases, with 15 bases between. Germline lookup yields CDR1 KGHSH and CDR2 LQKENI. In nucleotides, the CDR3 is TGTGCCAGCTCACCCCCCGGCAGGGCAGGCACTGAAGCTTTCTTT. It yields the protein CASSPPGRAGTEAFF.